What follows are 18 T cell receptor beta chains derived from one specimen sequenced in a study of preoperative IRX-2 immunotherapy in early breast cancer. Treatment described: preoperative locoregional IRX-2 cytokine immunotherapy. The data were produced by immunoSEQ multiplex PCR, yet TCRdb's version contains in-frame clones alone and is incomplete. The sample records about 34,000 clones, about 95% being singletons. This specimen was taken from a patient treated with IRX-2 immunotherapy. Receptors were obtained from a human donor with breast cancer.

V is TRBV9 and J is TRBJ2-7; 9 nucleotides line up with TRBD1. The junction had 10 bases not matched to a gene; V was cut back by 3 bases and J by 6 bases. This CDR3 spans 15 amino acids. CDR1 SGDLS and CDR2 YYNGEE come from the germline V gene. The CDR3 DNA reads as TGTGCCAGCAGCGAGGGCCTCCGGGACAGGGTCGAGCAGTACTTC. This gives the protein CASSEGLRDRVEQYF.

The sample holds one count of this clone. The V gene is TRBV19, the J gene TRBJ2-1; weak D call: TRBD1 (6 bases). CDR1 and CDR2 from the germline V gene are LNHDA and SQIVND (reference sequence). V lost 3 bases to trimming and J lost 0 bases, with 21 bases between them. The CDR3 has 19 amino acids. For the CDR3, the DNA is TGTGCCAGTAGTATTGGTTGGCAGGGGTCTAAAAGCTCCTACAATGAGCAGTTCTTC. Translated, it gives CASSIGWQGSKSSYNEQFF. The complete variable domain, with remaining parts taken from reference TRBV19 and TRBJ2-1, reads DGGITQSPKYLFRKEGQNVTLSCEQNLNHDAMYWYRQDPGQGLRLIYYSQIVNDFQKGDIAEGYSVSREKKESFPLTVTSAQKNPTAFYLCASSIGWQGSKSSYNEQFFGPGTRLTVL.

The chain couples TRBV25-1 to TRBJ2-7; D call uncertain. Deletions cut 7 bases from V and 0 bases from J, with 10 bases between. Germline V gene lookup returns CDR1 MGHDK and CDR2 SYGVNS. The CDR3 has 13 amino acids. The DNA of the CDR3 is TGTGCCAGCATAGGAACAGACTCCTACGAGCAGTACTTC. Translated: CASIGTDSYEQYF.

The CDR3 DNA is TGCGCCAGCAGCTTGGTATACGGGGGGCACTCCTACAATGAGCAGTTCTTC. Translation: CASSLVYGGHSYNEQFF. The chain couples TRBV5-1 to TRBJ2-1; tentative D call: TRBD2 (7 bases). The CDR3 contains 17 residues. Germline CDR1 and CDR2: SGHRS and YFSETQ. Trimming shortened V by 0 bases and J by 0 bases, and 13 bases separated the two germline ends. Drawing the rest from reference TRBV5-1 and TRBJ2-1, the complete variable domain is KAGVTQTPRYLIKTRGQQVTLSCSPISGHRSVSWYQQTPGQGLQFLFEYFSETQRNKGNFPGRFSGRQFSNSRSEMNVSTLELGDSALYLCASSLVYGGHSYNEQFFGPGTRLTVL.

This chain joins TRBV15 and TRBJ1-3; D might be TRBD1 (6 bases). The CDR3 is 15 amino acids. V lost 0 bases, J lost 4 bases, and 10 bases lay in between. Germline V gives CDR1 LNHNV, CDR2 YYDKDF (reference sequence). CDR3 nucleotides: TGTGCCACCAGCAGAGATTGGGGGCTCGGAAACACCATATATTTT. This translates into CATSRDWGLGNTIYF.

The chain links TRBV29-1 to TRBJ2-5; D call uncertain. Trimming pared 4 bases from V and 4 bases from J, leaving 13 bases between. CDR3 length: 13 residues. CDR1 SQVTM and CDR2 ANQGSEA come from the germline V gene. The CDR3 DNA reads TGCAGCGTTGTGATCCGGGTTCTAGAGACCCAGTACTTC. It translates to CSVVIRVLETQYF.

CDR3 in amino acids: CASSWPGQGDQETQYF. The CDR3 DNA reads as TGTGCCAGCAGCTGGCCGGGACAGGGGGACCAAGAGACCCAGTACTTC. This chain connects TRBV5-5 to TRBJ2-5, with TRBD1 identical over 11 bases. Germline lookup yields CDR1 SGHKS and CDR2 YYEKEE (reference sequence). This CDR3 spans 16 amino acids. V was pared by 3 bases and J by 0 bases, with 4 bases of the junction left unmatched. Combining the CDR3 with reference TRBV5-5 and TRBJ2-5 gives the whole variable domain DAGVTQSPTHLIKTRGQQVTLRCSPISGHKSVSWYQQVLGQGPQFIFQYYEKEERGRGNFPDRFSARQFPNYSSELNVNALLLGDSALYLCASSWPGQGDQETQYFGPGTRLLVL.

The chain recombines TRBV18 with TRBJ1-2; D might be TRBD1 (6 bases). The germline V and J ends were trimmed by 0 bases and 4 bases, with 9 bases remaining between them. The V gene's germline CDR1 is KGHSH and CDR2 LQKENI. This CDR3 spans 14 amino acids. The CDR3 DNA sequence: TGTGCCAGCTCACCACCAGTGACAGGCTATGGCTACACCTTC. This translates into CASSPPVTGYGYTF.

The J gene is TRBJ1-2, the V gene TRBV2; TRBD1 matches at 8 bases. After removal of 7 bases from V and 1 base from J, the junction contained 8 bases not matched to a gene. The CDR3 covers 15 residues. Germline CDR1 and CDR2: SNHLY and FYNNEI. Written as DNA, the CDR3 is TGTGCCAGCACCCTTCAGGGGGCGATTAACTATGGCTACACCTTC. Protein sequence: CASTLQGAINYGYTF. Looking up the rest from reference TRBV2 and TRBJ1-2 gives the full variable domain: EPEVTQTPSHQVTQMGQEVILRCVPISNHLYFYWYRQILGQKVEFLVSFYNNEISEKSEIFDDQFSVERPDGSNFTLKIRSTKLEDSAMYFCASTLQGAINYGYTFGSGTRLTVV.

V usage is TRBV27 and J usage is TRBJ1-5, with 8 bases lining up with TRBD1. This CDR3 region has 18 residues. CDR1 MNHEY and CDR2 SMNVEV come from the germline V gene (reference sequence). The V segment lost 5 bases and the J segment 0 bases; nucleotides outside the gene matches: 12. The CDR3 bases are TGTGCCAGCAGTAGGCAGGGGGCGTCAAGTTTTAGCAATCAGCCCCAGCATTTT. As protein: CASSRQGASSFSNQPQHF.

The rearrangement links TRBV2 to TRBJ2-3; D is possibly TRBD2 (5 bases). Germline V CDR1 and CDR2: SNHLY, FYNNEI. V was clipped by 5 bases and J by 4 bases, with 7 bases between them. The CDR3 consists of 12 residues. The chain's CDR3 is CASSSSADTQYF. For the CDR3, the DNA is TGTGCCAGCAGTAGTAGCGCAGATACGCAGTATTTT.

V gene TRBV9 combines with J gene TRBJ1-1; D is ambiguous. The CDR3 loop spans 13 amino acids. Germline CDR1 is SGDLS and CDR2 is YYNGEE. The germline V and J ends were trimmed by 0 bases and 4 bases, with 7 bases remaining between them. CDR3 loop: CASSVVRTTEAFF. CDR3 bases: TGTGCCAGCAGCGTAGTGAGGACCACTGAAGCTTTCTTT.

The chain uses TRBV29-1 and TRBJ2-1, with D perhaps matching TRBD1 or TRBD2 (5 bases each). Trimming took off 7 bases at V and 12 bases at J, with 25 bases between the two ends. CDR3 length equals 14 residues. CDR1 is SQVTM and CDR2 is ANQGSEA in the germline V gene. The CDR3 loop reads CSAAPVGGQSRQFF. CDR3 sequence (DNA): TGCAGCGCCGCCCCAGTTGGGGGTCAATCGAGGCAGTTCTTC.

The V gene is TRBV9, the J gene TRBJ1-3, with no clear D. Per the germline V gene, CDR1 is SGDLS and CDR2 is YYNGEE. CDR3 length equals 15 residues. Deletions cut 6 bases from V and 0 bases from J, with 13 bases between. CDR3 nucleotides: TGTGCCAGCACCCCTCGCGGAGACTCTGGAAACACCATATATTTT. The encoded protein is CASTPRGDSGNTIYF.

This clone has just one count. The chain links TRBV5-1 to TRBJ1-4; 9 bases are a match to TRBD1. The germline V gene encodes CDR1 SGHRS and CDR2 YFSETQ. The CDR3 runs 16 residues. Trimming removed 4 bases from V and 1 base from J; junction bases left unmatched: 5. The CDR3 region has the DNA TGCGCCAGCAGCCCTGGACAGGGGATAACTAATGAAAAACTGTTTTTT. Translating gives CASSPGQGITNEKLFF.

V is TRBV4-3 and J is TRBJ2-2, with 9 bases identical to TRBD2. CDR1 and CDR2 (germline): LGHNA, YSLEER. This CDR3 contains 15 residues. V was clipped by 4 bases and J by 4 bases; unmatched bases: 4. CDR3 protein: CASSLTSGFTGELFF. As DNA, the CDR3 is TGCGCCAGCAGCCTAACTAGCGGGTTCACCGGGGAGCTGTTTTTT.

This clone was seen just once. This chain connects TRBV2 to TRBJ2-2; 10 nucleotides match TRBD2. The CDR3 extends over 15 amino acids. The germline V gene has CDR1 SNHLY and CDR2 FYNNEI. With V trimmed by 11 bases and J by 1 base, 7 bases remained unmatched. The CDR3, as DNA: TGTGCCGTGGTAGCGGGGGGCGGGAACACCGGGGAGCTGTTTTTT. Translation gives CAVVAGGGNTGELFF.

Written as DNA, the CDR3 is TGTGCCAGCAGCCCTTTCGACAGGCAAGGCTACACCTTC. This gives the protein CASSPFDRQGYTF. The rearrangement uses TRBV5-5 and TRBJ1-2, with a tentative D call TRBD1 (6 bases). The CDR3 length is 13 residues. V was clipped by 4 bases and J by 8 bases, with 15 bases between them. Germline CDR1 reads SGHKS; CDR2 reads YYEKEE (reference sequence).